This T cell receptor (beta chain) was profiled in a study of T cells expressing NK-cell markers (dated by TCRdb to about 2020). For the study in its entirety: TCR beta-chain repertoires were profiled in sorted CD3+CD56+NKG2C+, CD3+CD56+NKG2C- and CD3+CD56-NKG2C+ T-cell subsets from roughly eight donors. Among the eight sequenced donors, seven were HCMV-seropositive and one was HCMV-seronegative. All eight donors whose samples were sequenced were randomly selected healthy volunteers, three of them men and five women. Sequencing of the libraries produced 2 x 150 bp reads on Illumina HiSeq 2000/2500, MiSeq or NextSeq.

Worth noting for this clonotype: What this receptor recognizes is not known.

To determine HCMV serostatus, a commercial ELISA kit was used to detect HCMV-specific IgG in serum. Ficoll density gradient centrifugation was used to isolate peripheral blood mononuclear cells from blood. For sequencing, an Illumina HiSeq 2000 was employed. TCR beta cDNA libraries were made by 5'RACE template switching that added a universal primer site and unique molecular identifiers. cDNA synthesis was primed from the TCR beta constant segment and was followed by two successive PCR amplification steps. In the original analysis: MIGEC was used to demultiplex reads and group reads by UMI, and MiTCR was used to assemble and quantify clonotypes. To exclude erroneous sequences, only TCR cDNA sequences supported by at least two reads were retained. Downstream repertoire analysis used the tcR package, and clonotypes were matched across fractions by CDR3 nucleotide sequence plus V segment. VDJmatch was used to annotate antigen specificity against VDJdb, with one amino acid substitution allowed in CDR3. Once TCRdb had reprocessed the reads, it stored one entry per CDR3 protein sequence and supplied no DNA. TCRdb assigned the V and J calls; the authors' analysis was not used. In this sample's table one finds around 470,000 distinct CDR3 sequences. The leading ten clones occupy roughly 1.4% of the sample.

Overall study results and their limits: Those dominant clonotypes were again the most abundant among CD3+CD56-NKG2C+ cells in a few donors, at about 25-65%. Whether the expanded NKG2C-expressing T cell clones were specific for HCMV antigens remained unclear. In a handful of donors, the dominant CD3+CD56+NKG2C+ clonotypes ranked among the top 10 CD8+ clonotypes, making up roughly 1.0-8% of CD8+ T cells.

CDR1 LGHNT and CDR2 FRNRAP are derived from the germline V gene. Reading from cysteine to phenylalanine, the CDR3 counts 18 amino acids. No DNA was logged. The rearrangement combines TRBV12-5 with TRBJ1-3; lacking DNA, the TRBD1 call made by TCRdb goes unchecked. The receptor's source is a woman between 50 and 59 years old in good health. Donor details come from another sample of the same person, matched by shared clones. The sequenced sample was blood T cells: a sorted CD56 or NKG2C T cell subset, CD4+ or CD8+ T cells, or bulk PBMC T cells (not recorded which). The CDR3 protein is CASGSSRSIGTDGNTIYF.